These 21 T cell receptor beta chains came from one sample sequenced in a study of cytomegalovirus exposure and HLA in healthy donors. Researchers ran the PCR with 60 Vbeta and 13 Jbeta primers. Repertoires were generated with immunoSEQ multiplex PCR, while TCRdb's copy carries only in-frame clones and drops some. Among some 150,000 clones listed, approximately 80% were seen once. Sequencing was performed on PBMCs. The receptors shown here come from a man aged 25-45 years in good health and CMV-seropositive.

The rearrangement joins TRBV9 to TRBJ2-1; TRBD1 matches 7 bases. With 4 bases clipped from V and 2 bases from J, the junction kept 6 bases outside the gene matches. The CDR3 is 15 residues long. The V gene's germline CDR1 is SGDLS and CDR2 YYNGEE. CDR3 protein: CASSSEGATYNEQFF. Here the CDR3 DNA reads TGTGCCAGCAGCTCAGAGGGGGCCACCTACAATGAGCAGTTCTTC.

This clone was counted only a few times. V usage is TRBV30 and J usage is TRBJ2-4; 8 bases map to TRBD2. CDR3 length: 13 residues. In germline, CDR1 is GTSNPN, CDR2 SVGIG (reference sequence). J gave up 9 bases and V 4 bases, and 8 bases lay outside the gene matches. DNA for the CDR3: TGTGCCTGGAAAGGCGGGGGGTTAAGCATTCAGTACTTC. Amino acid sequence: CAWKGGGLSIQYF.

This chain uses TRBV4-1 with TRBJ1-4; D gene uncertain. The CDR3 loop spans 18 amino acids. V shed 3 bases and J shed 0 bases, with 17 bases lying between them. Germline V lookup: CDR1 MGHRA, CDR2 YSYEKL. The CDR3 DNA is TGCGCCAGCAGCCAGGATCCCGCGGGCATTGCAACTAATGAAAAACTGTTTTTT. It is translated as CASSQDPAGIATNEKLFF.

The gene calls are TRBV7-9 and TRBJ2-7, with TRBD2 as a possible D gene (5 bases). Germline V gene sequence: CDR1 SEHNR, CDR2 FQNEAQ (reference sequence). V was cut by 6 bases and J by 6 bases, with 21 bases left in between. The CDR3 loop spans 15 amino acids. The CDR3 nucleotides are TGTGCCAGCAGAACCTGGACTTCTGGAACGGGCGAGCAGTACTTC. This gives the protein CASRTWTSGTGEQYF.

The chain is built from TRBV10-2 and TRBJ2-7; 11 bases line up with TRBD2. The V gene end was trimmed by 5 bases and the J gene end by 6 bases; junction bases not matched to a gene: 9. Germline CDR1 and CDR2: WSHSY and SAAADI. CDR3 length: 15 residues. CDR3 sequence reads: CASSTSGSKIGEQYF. CDR3 nucleotides: TGCGCCAGCAGTACTAGCGGGAGTAAAATAGGCGAGCAGTACTTC.

The chain is built from TRBV5-1 and TRBJ2-2; 7 bases align to TRBD1. J gave up 2 bases and V 1 base, and 2 bases lay outside the gene matches. Germline V CDR1 and CDR2: SGHRS, YFSETQ. The CDR3 loop spans 15 amino acids. Here the CDR3 reads CASSLLGGNTGELFF. The CDR3 region has the DNA TGCGCCAGCAGCTTGCTAGGGGGCAACACCGGGGAGCTGTTTTTT.

This sequence joins TRBV28 and TRBJ1-2; 7 nucleotides line up with TRBD1. The CDR3 length is 18 residues. With 4 bases clipped from V and 4 bases from J, the junction kept 18 bases outside the gene matches. CDR1 and CDR2 from the germline V gene are MDHEN and SYDVKM. Written as DNA, the CDR3 is TGTGCCAGCAGTTCCCCCGGACAGGAGCTGATTACTCCCTATGGCTACACCTTC. It encodes CASSSPGQELITPYGYTF.

This rearrangement joins TRBV14 to TRBJ2-5, with 10 bases aligning to TRBD2. The CDR3 length is 16 residues. Germline CDR1 is SGHDN and CDR2 is FVKESK. With 4 bases clipped from V and 5 bases from J, the junction kept 10 bases outside the gene matches. CDR3 amino acids: CASSRGLADLRETQYF. In DNA, the CDR3 is TGTGCCAGCAGCCGTGGACTAGCGGATCTCCGGGAGACCCAGTACTTC.

The chain employs TRBV7-2 and TRBJ2-2; D is ambiguous. Germline values: CDR1 SGHTA, CDR2 FQGNSA. Trimming pared 0 bases from V and 6 bases from J, leaving 8 bases between. CDR3 length: 14 residues. Here the CDR3 reads CASSLAGGAGELFF. CDR3 DNA sequence: TGTGCCAGCAGCTTAGCTGGTGGAGCCGGGGAGCTGTTTTTT.

This chain connects TRBV5-3 to TRBJ2-2, with D possibly TRBD1 on 5 matching bases. TRBV5-3 is recorded as an ORF, its role being uncertain. CDR3 size: 14 residues. Trimming stripped 3 bases from V and 3 bases from J, with 9 bases between. CDR3 sequence: CARSSSRDTGELFF. CDR3 sequence (DNA): TGTGCCAGAAGCTCCTCCAGGGACACCGGGGAGCTGTTTTTT.

This clone was seen just once. One end of the junction fails to match germline, which may point to a read error. The chain has TRBV7-9 and TRBJ2-2; D ambiguous. This CDR3 contains 13 residues. CDR1 is SEHNR and CDR2 is FQNEAQ in the germline V gene (reference sequence). The CDR3, as DNA: TGTTCCAGCAGCATCACAAACACCGGGGAGCTGTTTTTT. The encoded protein is CSSSITNTGELFF.

This chain links TRBV11-2 with TRBJ2-1, with TRBD2 matching 10 bases. The CDR3 is 16 amino acids. Germline assignment: CDR1 SGHAT and CDR2 FQNNGV. The J segment lost 4 bases and the V segment lost 3 bases, leaving 6 bases of the junction unmatched. In nucleotides, the CDR3 is TGTGCCAGCAGCTTCACTAGCGGGGCGGTATACAATGAGCAGTTCTTC. Translation: CASSFTSGAVYNEQFF.

The rearrangement uses TRBV11-2 and TRBJ2-1, with D tentatively TRBD2 (5 bases). The CDR3 extends over 13 amino acids. The germline V gene has CDR1 SGHAT and CDR2 FQNNGV. The V gene lost 1 base and the J gene lost 6 bases, with 7 bases spanning the gap. The CDR3 loop reads CASSLGSGNEQFF. CDR3 in DNA: TGTGCCAGCAGCTTAGGCAGCGGCAATGAGCAGTTCTTC. Supplemented by reference TRBV11-2 and TRBJ2-1, the full variable domain reads EAGVAQSPRYKIIEKRQSVAFWCNPISGHATLYWYQQILGQGPKLLIQFQNNGVVDDSQLPKDRFSAERLKGVDSTLKIQPAKLEDSAVYLCASSLGSGNEQFFGPGTRLTVL.

The chain recombines TRBV7-6 with TRBJ2-3; D ambiguous. Trimming took 2 bases from V and 2 from J, leaving 5 bases between them. The CDR3 sequence is 13 residues long. Germline V gene data show CDR1 as SGHVS and CDR2 as FNYEAQ. The CDR3 loop reads CASSLLNTDTQYF. For the CDR3, the DNA is TGTGCCAGCAGCTTATTAAACACAGATACGCAGTATTTT.

The J gene is TRBJ2-1, the V gene TRBV9; 11 nucleotides line up with TRBD2. The trim removed 6 bases at V and 7 bases at J, leaving 6 bases unmatched. The CDR3 loop spans 14 amino acids. Germline lookup yields CDR1 SGDLS and CDR2 YYNGEE. Here the CDR3 DNA reads TGTGCCAGCACCGGGACTAGCGGTCCTAATGAGCAGTTCTTC. Its translation is CASTGTSGPNEQFF.

The gene calls are TRBV7-9 and TRBJ2-1, with D possibly matching TRBD2 (6 bases). This CDR3 spans 15 amino acids. The germline CDR1 and CDR2 sequences are SEHNR and FQNEAQ (reference sequence). Trimming removed 4 bases from V and 0 bases from J, with 10 bases in between. Here the CDR3 reads CASSSETSSYNEQFF. CDR3 coding DNA: TGTGCCAGCAGCTCGGAGACTAGCTCCTACAATGAGCAGTTCTTC.

This chain joins TRBV5-7 and TRBJ2-1; tentatively, D is TRBD2 (6 bases). TRBV5-7 is placed among ORFs of uncertain function. V lost 5 bases to trimming and J lost 2 bases, with 14 bases between them. The length of the CDR3 is 15 residues. The CDR3 coding sequence is TGTGCCAGCAGTCTCCATCGGGGGACCTACAATGAGCAGTTCTTC. Translated: CASSLHRGTYNEQFF.

The sample holds a few counts of this clone. V usage is TRBV4-2 and J usage is TRBJ1-1; 8 bases line up with TRBD1. This CDR3 spans 16 amino acids. After removal of 0 bases from V and 1 base from J, the junction contained 4 bases not matched to a gene. Germline V gene lookup returns CDR1 LGHNA and CDR2 YNFKEQ. The CDR3 coding sequence is TGTGCCAGCAGCCAAGATAGGACAGGGCGGAACACTGAAGCTTTCTTT. Its translation: CASSQDRTGRNTEAFF.

The chain uses TRBV5-1 and TRBJ2-1; TRBD1 is a possible D gene (6 bases). CDR1 and CDR2 from the germline V gene are SGHRS and YFSETQ. CDR3 size: 14 residues. The germline V and J ends were trimmed by 2 bases and 1 base, with 7 bases remaining between them. The CDR3 reads CASSLTGSYNEQFF. In DNA, the CDR3 is TGCGCCAGCAGCTTAACAGGGTCCTACAATGAGCAGTTCTTC.

The J gene is TRBJ2-2, the V gene TRBV7-3; 16 bases are shared with TRBD2. Losses at the gene ends were 4 bases for V and 2 bases for J; bases not matched to a gene: 7. CDR1 and CDR2 (germline): SGHTA, FQGTGA. The CDR3 consists of 19 residues. CDR3 region: CASSSPGLAGGLNTGELFF. The CDR3 DNA reads as TGTGCCAGCAGCTCTCCGGGACTAGCGGGAGGGCTTAACACCGGGGAGCTGTTTTTT.

In nucleotides, the CDR3 is TGCGCCAGCAGCCTTACAGGTTGGGATACGAACACCGGGGAGCTGTTTTTT. The encoded protein is CASSLTGWDTNTGELFF. This chain connects TRBV5-1 to TRBJ2-2; tentatively, D is TRBD1 (5 bases). The CDR3 totals 17 residues. Trimming shortened V by 4 bases and J by 0 bases, and 16 bases separated the two germline ends. Germline V gene data show CDR1 as SGHRS and CDR2 as YFSETQ.